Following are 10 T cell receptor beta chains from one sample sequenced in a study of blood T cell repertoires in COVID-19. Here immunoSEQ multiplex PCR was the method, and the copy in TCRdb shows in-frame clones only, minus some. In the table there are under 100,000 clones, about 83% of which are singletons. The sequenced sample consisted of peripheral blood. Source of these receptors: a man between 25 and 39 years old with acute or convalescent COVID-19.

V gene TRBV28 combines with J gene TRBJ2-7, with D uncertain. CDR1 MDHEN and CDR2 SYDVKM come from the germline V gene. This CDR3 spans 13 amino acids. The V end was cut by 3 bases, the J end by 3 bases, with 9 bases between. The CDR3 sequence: CASSLAPDYEQYF. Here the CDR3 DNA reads TGTGCCAGCAGTTTGGCACCAGACTACGAGCAGTACTTC.

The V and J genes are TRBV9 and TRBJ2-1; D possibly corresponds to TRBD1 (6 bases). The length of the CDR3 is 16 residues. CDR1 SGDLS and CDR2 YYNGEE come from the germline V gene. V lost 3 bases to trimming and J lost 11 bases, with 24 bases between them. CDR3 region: CASSGSLRGDTRKQFF. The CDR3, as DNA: TGTGCCAGCAGCGGCTCCCTTAGAGGGGACACTAGAAAGCAGTTCTTC.

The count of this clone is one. In DNA form, the CDR3 reads TGCGCCAGCAGTGATACAGGAGCTAGCACAGATACGCAGTATTTT. Amino acid sequence: CASSDTGASTDTQYF. The V gene is TRBV10-1, the J gene TRBJ2-3; TRBD1 might be the D (5 bases). Germline V gene lookup returns CDR1 WNHNN and CDR2 SYGVQD (reference sequence). This CDR3 comprises 15 residues. V was cut by 3 bases and J by 0 bases, with 10 bases left in between.

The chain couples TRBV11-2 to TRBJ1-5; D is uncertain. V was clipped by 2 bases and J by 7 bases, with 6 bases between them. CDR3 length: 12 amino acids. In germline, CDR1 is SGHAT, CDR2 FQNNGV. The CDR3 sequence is CASSLSGQPQHF. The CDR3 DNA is TGTGCCAGCAGCTTATCTGGCCAGCCCCAGCATTTT.

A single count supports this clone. CDR3 nucleotide sequence: TGCAGCGTTGGGAGGGGACTAGAGTACAATGAGCAGTTCTTC. This translates into CSVGRGLEYNEQFF. The rearrangement links TRBV29-1 to TRBJ2-1; 8 nucleotides match TRBD2. The CDR3 consists of 14 residues. V gave up 4 bases and J gave up 4 bases; unmatched junction bases: 6. Per the germline V gene, CDR1 is SQVTM and CDR2 is ANQGSEA.

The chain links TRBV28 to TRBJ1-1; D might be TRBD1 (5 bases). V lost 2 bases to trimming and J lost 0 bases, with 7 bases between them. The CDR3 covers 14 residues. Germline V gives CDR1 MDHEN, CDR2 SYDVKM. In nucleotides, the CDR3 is TGTGCCAGCAGTTTAACAGGCGTGAACACTGAAGCTTTCTTT. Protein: CASSLTGVNTEAFF.

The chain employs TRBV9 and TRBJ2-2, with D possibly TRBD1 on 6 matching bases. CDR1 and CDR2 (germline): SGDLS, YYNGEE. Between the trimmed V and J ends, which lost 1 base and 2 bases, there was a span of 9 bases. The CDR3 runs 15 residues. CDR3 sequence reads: CASSVRGINTGELFF. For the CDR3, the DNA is TGTGCCAGCAGCGTAAGGGGGATTAACACCGGGGAGCTGTTTTTT.

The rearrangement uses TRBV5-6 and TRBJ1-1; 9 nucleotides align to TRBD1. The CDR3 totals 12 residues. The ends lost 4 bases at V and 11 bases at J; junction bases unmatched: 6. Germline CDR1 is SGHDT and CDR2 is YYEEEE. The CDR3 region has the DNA TGTGCCAGCAGCCCACACAGGGGGCAGGCTTTCTTT. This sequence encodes CASSPHRGQAFF.

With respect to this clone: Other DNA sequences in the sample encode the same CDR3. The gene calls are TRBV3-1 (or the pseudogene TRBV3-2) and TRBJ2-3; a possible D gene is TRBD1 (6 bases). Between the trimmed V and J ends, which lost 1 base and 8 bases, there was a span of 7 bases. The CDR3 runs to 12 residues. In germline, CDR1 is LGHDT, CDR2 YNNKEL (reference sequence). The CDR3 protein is CASSQVGGTQYF. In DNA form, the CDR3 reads TGTGCCAGCAGCCAAGTAGGGGGTACGCAGTATTTT.

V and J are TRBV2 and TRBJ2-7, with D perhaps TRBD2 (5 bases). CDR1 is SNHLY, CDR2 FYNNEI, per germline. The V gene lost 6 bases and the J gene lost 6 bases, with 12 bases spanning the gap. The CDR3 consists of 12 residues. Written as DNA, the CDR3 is TGTGCCAGCAGGGCCGGAGGAGGCGAGCAGTACTTC. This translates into CASRAGGGEQYF.